These 27 T cell receptor beta chains share one sample of origin, sequenced in a study of control samples from healthy donors and cancer patients. This table comes from immunoSEQ multiplex PCR, and its TCRdb copy is limited to in-frame clones, with some not included. The table lists 90,000 to 100,000 clones, 82% of them singletons, with 1.5% to 2% in the top ten. The sample taken for sequencing was blood. Source of these receptors: a man aged 60-69 years in good health.

V gene TRBV19 combines with J gene TRBJ2-5, with no clear D. The CDR3 sequence is 11 residues long. Germline V gene data show CDR1 as LNHDA and CDR2 as SQIVND (reference sequence). The V end lost 6 bases, the J end lost 4 bases, and 6 bases lay between the germline ends. For the CDR3, the DNA is TGTGCCAGTAGGCAAGGAGAGACCCAGTACTTC. Encoded protein: CASRQGETQYF.

V usage is TRBV9 and J usage is TRBJ1-2; TRBD1 matches 9 bases. V was clipped by 2 bases and J by 0 bases; unmatched bases: 5. CDR1 SGDLS and CDR2 YYNGEE come from the germline V gene. CDR3 length equals 16 residues. DNA for the CDR3: TGTGCCAGCAGCGTGGACAGGGGCCGAGCTAACTATGGCTACACCTTC. Translated: CASSVDRGRANYGYTF.

The chain carries TRBV25-1 and TRBJ1-2; perhaps TRBD1 as D (6 bases). The germline V and J ends were trimmed by 4 bases and 2 bases, with 20 bases remaining between them. The CDR3 spans 17 residues. Germline CDR1 reads MGHDK; CDR2 reads SYGVNS. CDR3: CASSAQGKHGRNYGYTF. The CDR3 DNA is TGTGCCAGCAGTGCTCAGGGGAAACACGGGCGGAACTATGGCTACACCTTC.

As regards this clone: No conserved phenylalanine or tryptophan ends this CDR3, so it is likely a read error. No DNA is shown, since the ends of the CDR3 on it are uncertain; the CDR3 is the one TCRdb lists. The chain uses TRBV9 and TRBJ1-3; TRBD1 is the table's D call, not checked against the DNA. The CDR3 numbers 11 amino acids, ends counted. Germline V gives CDR1 SGDLS, CDR2 YYNGEE. CDR3 residues: CASSVVGGTAG.

This clone appeared a few times. The chain couples TRBV10-3 to TRBJ1-6; TRBD1 is a possible D gene (6 bases). Trimming shortened V by 5 bases and J by 7 bases, and 12 bases separated the two germline ends. The CDR3 is 14 residues long. In germline, CDR1 is ENHRY, CDR2 SYGVKD. As DNA, the CDR3 is TGTGCCATCAGTCCTCGACAGGAGAATTCACCCCTCCACTTT. Protein: CAISPRQENSPLHF.

CDR3 amino acids: CASSLGQYSNQPQHF. The CDR3 DNA reads as TGTGCCAGCAGCTTGGGACAGTATAGCAATCAGCCCCAGCATTTT. V is TRBV5-5 and J is TRBJ1-5, with a possible D match to TRBD1 (5 bases). The V gene lost 0 bases and the J gene lost 0 bases, with 7 bases spanning the gap. CDR1 SGHKS and CDR2 YYEKEE come from the germline V gene (reference sequence). The CDR3 length is 15 residues.

CDR3 nucleotides: TGTGCCAGCAGGGTTAGCGGGAGCTCCTACGAGCAGTACTTC. As protein: CASRVSGSSYEQYF. The chain joins TRBV2 to TRBJ2-7, with TRBD2 matching 9 bases. V dropped 6 bases and J dropped 0; count of bases not matched to a gene: 3. Per the germline V gene, CDR1 is SNHLY and CDR2 is FYNNEI. This CDR3 comprises 14 residues.

V gene TRBV6-5 combines with J gene TRBJ2-3; D unclear. The length of the CDR3 is 11 residues. V was clipped by 11 bases and J by 3 bases, with 9 bases between them. CDR1 is MNHEY and CDR2 is SVGAGI in the germline V gene. The CDR3 sequence: CAVKGTDTQYF. CDR3 bases: TGTGCCGTGAAGGGAACAGATACGCAGTATTTT.

This chain links TRBV7-2 with TRBJ2-7; D gene uncertain. The CDR3 has 11 amino acids. Looked up from germline, CDR1 is SGHTA and CDR2 is FQGNSA. Trimming removed 4 bases at V and 4 bases at J, with 5 bases between. The CDR3 sequence is CASSYLYEQYF. The CDR3 DNA sequence: TGTGCCAGCAGCTACCTTTACGAGCAGTACTTC.

The J gene is TRBJ1-2, the V gene TRBV6-4; possible D gene TRBD1, 6 bases. V was cut by 0 bases and J by 0 bases, with 14 bases left in between. Germline values: CDR1 MRHNA, CDR2 SNTAGT. The CDR3 runs to 17 residues. The CDR3 DNA reads TGTGCCAGCAGTGACTCGTACAGGGCGCCAGCTAACTATGGCTACACCTTC. Encoded protein: CASSDSYRAPANYGYTF.

J is TRBJ2-1 and V is TRBV19; D not resolved. V dropped 9 bases and J dropped 3 bases, with 9 bases sitting between them. The CDR3 spans 12 residues. CDR1 is LNHDA, CDR2 SQIVND, per germline (reference sequence). CDR3 loop: CASQTDYNEQFF. CDR3 DNA: TGTGCCAGCCAGACTGACTACAATGAGCAGTTCTTC. The whole variable domain, remainder taken from reference TRBV19 and TRBJ2-1, is DGGITQSPKYLFRKEGQNVTLSCEQNLNHDAMYWYRQDPGQGLRLIYYSQIVNDFQKGDIAEGYSVSREKKESFPLTVTSAQKNPTAFYLCASQTDYNEQFFGPGTRLTVL.

This chain uses TRBV7-9 with TRBJ1-1, with D perhaps TRBD1 (5 bases). With 3 bases removed from V and 8 bases from J, the gap between germline ends came to 19 bases. Germline CDR1 and CDR2: SEHNR and FQNEAQ (reference sequence). The CDR3 covers 15 residues. CDR3 bases: TGTGCCAGCAGCTTCGGGGGAGGATCGCCTGGAGAAGCTTTCTTT. Translated: CASSFGGGSPGEAFF.

CDR3 residues: CSVVGASREKLFF. CDR3 coding DNA: TGCAGCGTTGTAGGGGCGAGCCGGGAAAAACTGTTTTTT. The chain is built from TRBV29-1 and TRBJ1-4, with a tentative D call TRBD1 (5 bases). Germline CDR1 and CDR2: SQVTM and ANQGSEA. Trimming removed 4 bases at V and 8 bases at J, with 14 bases between. The CDR3 has 13 residues.

The genes are TRBV4-2 and TRBJ1-4; maybe TRBD1 (5 bases). V was pared by 1 base and J by 3 bases, with 18 bases between. The CDR3 length is 18 residues. Germline V gene lookup returns CDR1 LGHNA and CDR2 YNFKEQ. The CDR3 spells CASSQVGGAGLANEKLFF. Here the CDR3 DNA reads TGTGCCAGCAGCCAAGTGGGGGGTGCAGGGCTGGCTAATGAAAAACTGTTTTTT.

The chain joins TRBV4-2 to TRBJ1-4; D might be TRBD1 (6 bases). The CDR3 runs to 16 residues. V shed 0 bases and J shed 2 bases, with 10 bases lying between them. Looked up from germline, CDR1 is LGHNA and CDR2 is YNFKEQ. The chain's CDR3 is CASSQDPRGTNEKLFF. The CDR3 coding sequence is TGTGCCAGCAGCCAAGATCCCAGGGGTACTAATGAAAAACTGTTTTTT.

J is TRBJ2-7 and V is TRBV6-4; D gene unclear. Germline V CDR1 and CDR2: MRHNA, SNTAGT. Trimming cost V 3 bases and J 0 bases, with 9 bases left between them. The CDR3 consists of 14 residues. For the CDR3, the DNA is TGTGCCAGCAGTGATCCGGGCGACTCCTACGAGCAGTACTTC. It translates to CASSDPGDSYEQYF.

V usage is TRBV11-3 and J usage is TRBJ2-2; 11 nucleotides agree with TRBD1. Germline V gene lookup returns CDR1 SGHNT and CDR2 YENEEA. The trim removed 0 bases at V and 4 bases at J, leaving 7 bases unmatched. CDR3 length: 18 amino acids. The CDR3 spells CASSLDQRGTGGTGELFF. CDR3 coding DNA: TGTGCCAGCAGCTTAGATCAGCGCGGGACAGGGGGCACCGGGGAGCTGTTTTTT.

This clone was counted between two and nine times. The genes are TRBV4-1 and TRBJ2-6; unclear D gene. The V gene's germline CDR1 is MGHRA and CDR2 YSYEKL. The CDR3 contains 15 residues. Between the trimmed V and J ends, which lost 0 bases and 3 bases, there was a span of 6 bases. This CDR3 reads CASSQEANGANVLTF. The CDR3 DNA is TGCGCCAGCAGCCAAGAGGCAAATGGGGCCAACGTCCTGACTTTC.

The J gene is TRBJ1-3, the V gene TRBV12-3 or TRBV12-4, with a possible D match to TRBD1 (5 bases). The CDR3 runs to 13 residues. Trimming took 6 bases from V and 1 from J, leaving 7 bases between them. The CDR3 coding sequence is TGTGCCAGCAGCGGGGGATCTGGAAACACCATATATTTT. Translation gives CASSGGSGNTIYF.

The chain uses TRBV7-9 and TRBJ2-7, with 7 bases fitting TRBD1. Unmatched junction bases numbered 4, after V lost 2 bases and J lost 3 bases. This CDR3 region has 14 residues. Germline CDR1 and CDR2: SEHNR and FQNEAQ (reference sequence). The CDR3 sequence: CASSLFAGGYEQYF. CDR3 DNA: TGTGCCAGCAGCTTATTTGCAGGGGGCTACGAGCAGTACTTC.

The count of this clone is one. This chain connects TRBV5-1 to TRBJ1-1; no clear D. Germline loops: CDR1 SGHRS, CDR2 YFSETQ. This CDR3 is 14 amino acids long. Trimming shortened V by 2 bases and J by 0 bases, and 8 bases separated the two germline ends. The CDR3 bases are TGCGCCAGCAGCTTTTTCCAGATGAACACTGAAGCTTTCTTT. Its translation: CASSFFQMNTEAFF.

Turning to this clone: The same CDR3 arises from other DNA sequences in this sample as well. This CDR3 reads CASSRTYEQYF. The CDR3 nucleotides read TGTGCCAGCAGCCGGACCTACGAGCAGTACTTC. The rearrangement joins TRBV5-8 to TRBJ2-7; D is uncertain. This CDR3 region has 11 residues. The germline CDR1 and CDR2 sequences are SGHTS and YDEGEE. Trimming removed 4 bases from V and 2 bases from J, with 4 bases in between.

The rearrangement links TRBV6-6 to TRBJ2-7, with D unclear. Germline V gives CDR1 MNHNY, CDR2 SVGAGI (reference sequence). CDR3 size: 15 residues. V lost 6 bases and J lost 1, with 16 bases in between. DNA of the CDR3: TGTGCCAGCAGGACAAGTCCGGATTCTTCCTACGAGCAGTACTTC. Translated: CASRTSPDSSYEQYF.

This chain connects TRBV27 to TRBJ2-2; D is ambiguous. Per the germline V gene, CDR1 is MNHEY and CDR2 is SMNVEV (reference sequence). The CDR3 length is 14 residues. V was shortened by 4 bases and J by 5 bases, with 11 bases between the two germline ends. The CDR3 loop is CASSSHAPTGELFF. DNA for the CDR3: TGTGCCAGCAGTTCCCATGCCCCGACCGGGGAGCTGTTTTTT.

The CDR3 sequence is CASLGDGYQPQHF. CDR3 in DNA: TGTGCCAGCCTTGGGGACGGCTATCAGCCCCAGCATTTT. This chain uses TRBV2 with TRBJ1-5, with a weak D call TRBD1 (5 bases). CDR1 is SNHLY and CDR2 is FYNNEI in the germline V gene. Deletions cut 8 bases from V and 5 bases from J, with 13 bases between. There are 13 residues in the CDR3.

CDR3 loop: CASQTGGANNSPLHF. As DNA, the CDR3 is TGTGCCAGTCAGACAGGGGGCGCGAATAATTCACCCCTCCACTTT. This sequence joins TRBV6-5 and TRBJ1-6; 10 bases fit TRBD1. The CDR3 consists of 15 residues. J was trimmed by 5 bases and V by 9 bases; bases with no gene match: 7. Germline CDR1 MNHEY, CDR2 SVGAGI.

CDR3 nucleotide sequence: TGTGCCACCCGACCCACGGGTGGTCCCTCACGGATCTACTTC. Encoded protein: CATRPTGGPSRIYF. The rearrangement uses TRBV5-4 and TRBJ2-7; D gene uncertain. The CDR3 has 14 amino acids. Germline CDR1 and CDR2: SGHNT and YYREEE (reference sequence). Trimming removed 9 bases at V and 13 bases at J, with 29 bases between.